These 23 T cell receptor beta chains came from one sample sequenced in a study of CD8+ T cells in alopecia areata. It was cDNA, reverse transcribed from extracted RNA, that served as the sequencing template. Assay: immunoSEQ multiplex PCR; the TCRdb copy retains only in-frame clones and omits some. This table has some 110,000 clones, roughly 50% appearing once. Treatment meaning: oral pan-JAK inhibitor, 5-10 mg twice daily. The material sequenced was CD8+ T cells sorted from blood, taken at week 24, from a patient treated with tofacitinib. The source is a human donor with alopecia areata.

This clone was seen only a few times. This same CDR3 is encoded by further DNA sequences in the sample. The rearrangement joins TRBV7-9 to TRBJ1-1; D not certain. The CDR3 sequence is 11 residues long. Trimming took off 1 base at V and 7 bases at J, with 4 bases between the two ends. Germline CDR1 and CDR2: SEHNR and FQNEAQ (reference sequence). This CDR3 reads CASSLGSEAFF. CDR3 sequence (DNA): TGTGCCAGCAGCTTAGGCAGTGAAGCTTTCTTT.

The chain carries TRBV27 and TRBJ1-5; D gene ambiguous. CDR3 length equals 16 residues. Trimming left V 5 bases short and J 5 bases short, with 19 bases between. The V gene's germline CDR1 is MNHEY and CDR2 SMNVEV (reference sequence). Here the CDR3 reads CASSPLEQSRDQPQHF. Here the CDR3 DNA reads TGTGCCAGCAGTCCCCTCGAGCAATCGCGGGATCAGCCCCAGCATTTT.

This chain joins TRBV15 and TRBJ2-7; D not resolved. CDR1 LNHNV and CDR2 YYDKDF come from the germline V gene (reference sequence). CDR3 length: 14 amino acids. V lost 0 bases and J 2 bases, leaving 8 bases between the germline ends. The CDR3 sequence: CATSRDRQTYEQYF. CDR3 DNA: TGTGCCACCAGCAGAGATCGCCAGACCTACGAGCAGTACTTC.

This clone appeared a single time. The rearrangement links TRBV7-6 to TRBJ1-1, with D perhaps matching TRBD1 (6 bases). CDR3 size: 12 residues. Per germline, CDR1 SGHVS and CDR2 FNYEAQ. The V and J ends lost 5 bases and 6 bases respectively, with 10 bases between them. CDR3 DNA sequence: TGTGCCAGCAGCCCTAGGACAGCTGAAGCTTTCTTT. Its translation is CASSPRTAEAFF.

DNA of the CDR3: TGTGCCAGCAGTTTCGGGGTTAGAGACCCTTATGGCTACACCTTC. Its protein product is CASSFGVRDPYGYTF. The chain recombines TRBV27 with TRBJ1-2; no clear D. The germline V and J ends were trimmed by 3 bases and 5 bases, with 16 bases remaining between them. There are 15 residues in the CDR3. The germline V gene encodes CDR1 MNHEY and CDR2 SMNVEV (reference sequence).

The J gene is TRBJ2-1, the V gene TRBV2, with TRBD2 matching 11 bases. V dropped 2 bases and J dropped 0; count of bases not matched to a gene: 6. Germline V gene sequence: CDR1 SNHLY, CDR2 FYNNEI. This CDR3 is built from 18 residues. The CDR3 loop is CASSELASGGPSYNEQFF. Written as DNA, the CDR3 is TGTGCCAGCAGTGAATTGGCTAGCGGGGGGCCCTCCTACAATGAGCAGTTCTTC.

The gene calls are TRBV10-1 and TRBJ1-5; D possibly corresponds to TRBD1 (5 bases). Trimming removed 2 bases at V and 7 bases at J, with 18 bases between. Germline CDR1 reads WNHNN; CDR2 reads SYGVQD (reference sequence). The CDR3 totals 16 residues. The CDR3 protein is CASSEGGPEGSQPQHF. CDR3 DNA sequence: TGCGCCAGCAGTGAGGGAGGACCTGAGGGGTCACAGCCCCAGCATTTT.

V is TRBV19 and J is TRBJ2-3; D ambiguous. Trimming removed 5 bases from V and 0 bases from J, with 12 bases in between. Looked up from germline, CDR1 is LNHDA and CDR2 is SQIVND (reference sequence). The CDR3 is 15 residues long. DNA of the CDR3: TGTGCCAGTAGTCCGTGGACCGCCAGCACAGATACGCAGTATTTT. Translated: CASSPWTASTDTQYF.

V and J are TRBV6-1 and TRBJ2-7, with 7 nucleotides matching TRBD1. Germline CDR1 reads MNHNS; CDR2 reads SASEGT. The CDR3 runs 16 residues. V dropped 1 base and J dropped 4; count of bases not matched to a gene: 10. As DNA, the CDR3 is TGTGCCAGCAGTGAAGTGGCCGGGACAGTCATGTACGAGCAGTACTTC. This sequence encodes CASSEVAGTVMYEQYF.

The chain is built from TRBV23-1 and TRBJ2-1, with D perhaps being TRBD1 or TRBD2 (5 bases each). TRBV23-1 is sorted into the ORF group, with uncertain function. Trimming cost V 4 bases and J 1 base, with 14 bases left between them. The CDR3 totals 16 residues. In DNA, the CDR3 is TGCGCCAGCAGTCCCACTTCTTGGGGGTCCTACAATGAGCAGTTCTTC. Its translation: CASSPTSWGSYNEQFF.

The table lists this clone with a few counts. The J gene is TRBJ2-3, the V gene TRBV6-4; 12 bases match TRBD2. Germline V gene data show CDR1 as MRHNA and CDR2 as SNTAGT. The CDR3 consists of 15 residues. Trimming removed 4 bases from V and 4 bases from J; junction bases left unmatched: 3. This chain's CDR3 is CASSASGGASDTQYF. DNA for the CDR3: TGTGCCAGCAGTGCTAGCGGGGGGGCCTCAGATACGCAGTATTTT.

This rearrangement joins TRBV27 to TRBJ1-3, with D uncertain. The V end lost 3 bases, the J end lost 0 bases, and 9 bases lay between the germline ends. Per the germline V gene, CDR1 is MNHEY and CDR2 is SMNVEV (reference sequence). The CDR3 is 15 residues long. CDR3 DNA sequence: TGTGCCAGCAGTTTGAGGAGTCCCTCTGGAAACACCATATATTTT. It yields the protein CASSLRSPSGNTIYF.

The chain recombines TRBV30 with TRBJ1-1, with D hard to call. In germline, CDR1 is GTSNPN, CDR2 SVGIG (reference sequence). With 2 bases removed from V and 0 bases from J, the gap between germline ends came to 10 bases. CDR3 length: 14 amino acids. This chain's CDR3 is CAWSHENMNTEAFF. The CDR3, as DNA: TGTGCCTGGAGTCACGAAAACATGAACACTGAAGCTTTCTTT.

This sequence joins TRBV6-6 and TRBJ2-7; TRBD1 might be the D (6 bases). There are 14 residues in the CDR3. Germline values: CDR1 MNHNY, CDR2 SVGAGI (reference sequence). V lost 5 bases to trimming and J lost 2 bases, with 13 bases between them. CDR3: CASSAPGQPYEQYF. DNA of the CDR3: TGTGCCAGCAGTGCACCGGGACAACCCTACGAGCAGTACTTC.

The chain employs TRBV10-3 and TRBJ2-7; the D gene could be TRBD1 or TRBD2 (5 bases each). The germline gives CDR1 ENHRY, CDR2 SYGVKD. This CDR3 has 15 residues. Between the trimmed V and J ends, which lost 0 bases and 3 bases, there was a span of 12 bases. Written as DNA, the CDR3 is TGTGCCATCAGTGAGTCTGGGGCCGGGGACTACGAGCAGTACTTC. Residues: CAISESGAGDYEQYF.

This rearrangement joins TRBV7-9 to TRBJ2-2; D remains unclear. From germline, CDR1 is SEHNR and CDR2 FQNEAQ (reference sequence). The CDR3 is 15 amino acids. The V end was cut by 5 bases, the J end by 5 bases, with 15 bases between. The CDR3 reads CASSDLGQTTGELFF. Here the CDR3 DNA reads TGTGCCAGCAGCGACTTAGGGCAGACAACCGGGGAGCTGTTTTTT.

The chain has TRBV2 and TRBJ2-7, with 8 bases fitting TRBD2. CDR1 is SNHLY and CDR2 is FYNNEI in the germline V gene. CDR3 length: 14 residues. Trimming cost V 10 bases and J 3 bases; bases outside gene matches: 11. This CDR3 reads CATSGGAADYEQYF. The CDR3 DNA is TGTGCCACCTCCGGGGGGGCGGCCGACTACGAGCAGTACTTC.

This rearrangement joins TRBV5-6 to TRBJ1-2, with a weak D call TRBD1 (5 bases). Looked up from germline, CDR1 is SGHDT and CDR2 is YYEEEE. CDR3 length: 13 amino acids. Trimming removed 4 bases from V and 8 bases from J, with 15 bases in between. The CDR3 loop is CASSDEGSWGYTF. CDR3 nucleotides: TGTGCCAGCAGCGATGAGGGGAGTTGGGGCTACACCTTC.

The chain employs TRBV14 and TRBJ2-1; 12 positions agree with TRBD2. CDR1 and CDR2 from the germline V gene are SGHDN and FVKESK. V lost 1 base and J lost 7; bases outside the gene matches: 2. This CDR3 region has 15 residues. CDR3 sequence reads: CASSQGLAGENEQFF. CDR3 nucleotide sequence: TGTGCCAGCAGCCAAGGACTAGCGGGGGAGAATGAGCAGTTCTTC.

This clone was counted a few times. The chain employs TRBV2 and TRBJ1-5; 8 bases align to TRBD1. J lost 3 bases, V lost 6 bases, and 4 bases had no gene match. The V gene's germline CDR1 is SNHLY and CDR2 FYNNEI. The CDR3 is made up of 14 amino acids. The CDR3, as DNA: TGTGCCAGCAGGAAGACAGGGGACAATCAGCCCCAGCATTTT. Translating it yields CASRKTGDNQPQHF.

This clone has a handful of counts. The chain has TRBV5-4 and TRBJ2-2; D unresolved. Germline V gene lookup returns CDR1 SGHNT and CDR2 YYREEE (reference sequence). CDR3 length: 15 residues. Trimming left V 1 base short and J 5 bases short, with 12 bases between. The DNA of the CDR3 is TGTGCCAGCAGCTTGAAAGGAAGACAAACCGGGGAGCTGTTTTTT. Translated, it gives CASSLKGRQTGELFF.

The CDR3 DNA reads as TGCGCCAGCAGCTTACTCCGGGCCCCCGGGGATGAGCAGTTCTTC. This codes for CASSLLRAPGDEQFF. The V call is TRBV5-1, the J call TRBJ2-1; D might be TRBD2 (5 bases). Germline CDR1 SGHRS, CDR2 YFSETQ. This CDR3 contains 15 residues. The V and J ends lost 2 bases and 8 bases respectively, with 17 bases between them.

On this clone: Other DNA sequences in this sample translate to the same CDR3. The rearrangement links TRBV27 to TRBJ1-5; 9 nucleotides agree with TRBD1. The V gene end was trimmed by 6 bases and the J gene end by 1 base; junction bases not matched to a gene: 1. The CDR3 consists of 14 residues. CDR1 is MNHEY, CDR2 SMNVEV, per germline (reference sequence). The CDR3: CASRQGASNQPQHF. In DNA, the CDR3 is TGTGCCAGCAGACAGGGGGCGAGCAATCAGCCCCAGCATTTT.